These T cell receptor beta chains were read from a single sample in a study of OX40 agonist ivuxolimab in advanced cancers. The assay was immunoSEQ multiplex PCR, and TCRdb's table has in-frame clones only and misses some. Among 60,000 to 70,000 clones, approximately 86% were seen once, and the ten largest hold around 0.6%. Sequences were derived from CD4+ or CD8+ T cells sorted from blood, sampled in a trial of the OX40 agonist ivuxolimab. The receptors were sampled from an adult with an advanced solid tumor such as melanoma, head and neck, liver or kidney cancer. Both conserved end residues are part of each CDR3. D genes are given only for firm matches. Size tells how often a clone was seen (once, few, many) or the class of an expanded clone, and some rows leave it out.

>TRBV2|TRBJ1-1|TRBD1|.
TGTGCCAGCAGCGAAACAGGGGATAACACTGAAGCTTTCTTT
CASSETGDNTEAFF
>TRBV19|TRBJ1-6|.|.
TGTGCCAGTACTACAGGGATACACGCCGATTCACCCCTCCACTTT
CASTTGIHADSPLHF
>TRBV4-3|TRBJ1-4|.|.
TGCGCCAGCAGCCAAGAGAGGGGCAGGATAGAAAAACTGTTTTTT
CASSQERGRIEKLFF
>TRBV6-1|TRBJ1-5|.|.
TGTGCCAGCAGTACTAGGGGGTCGTCAGATCAGCCCCAGCATTTT
CASSTRGSSDQPQHF
>TRBV5-4|TRBJ1-2|TRBD1|.
TGTGCCAGCAGCCAGCCCGGGACAGAGATGAACTATGGCTACACCTTC
CASSQPGTEMNYGYTF
>TRBV5-1|TRBJ2-7|TRBD2|.
TGCGCCAGCAGCTTGGGGACTAGCGCCGCGGCCTACGAGCAGTACTTC
CASSLGTSAAAYEQYF
>TRBV9|TRBJ2-7|TRBD1|once
TGTGCCAGCAGTCGGACAGGGAGTCAGAACGAGCAGTACTTC
CASSRTGSQNEQYF
>TRBV5-6|TRBJ2-4|TRBD2|.
TGTGCCAGCAGCTCGGGACTAGCGGGAGTTGGGGCCAAAAACATTCAGTACTTC
CASSSGLAGVGAKNIQYF
>TRBV30|TRBJ2-5|.|.
TGTGCCTGGAGTGTACAAGGATTGGGGGGTCGCGAGACCCAGTACTTC
CAWSVQGLGGRETQYF
>TRBV18|TRBJ2-7|TRBD2|few
TGTGCCAGCTCACCACCGGGTGTAGCGGGGGGTCGAGAGCAGTACTTC
CASSPPGVAGGREQYF
>TRBV9|TRBJ2-2|.|.
TGTGCCAGCAGCGCCAGCGTGGGGGAGACCGGGGAGCTGTTTTTT
CASSASVGETGELFF
>TRBV10-1|TRBJ1-6|.|.
TGCGCCAGGTTGTTCGGTCCCAATAATTCACCCCTCCACTTT
CARLFGPNNSPLHF
>TRBV15|TRBJ2-7|.|.
TGTGCCACCAGCGTAACAGGGTTTAGCTCCTACGAGCAGTACTTC
CATSVTGFSSYEQYF
>TRBV15|TRBJ1-5|TRBD1|.
TGTGCCACCAGCAGAGGGTTCGTTCGGACAGGGACGTATAGCAATCAGCCCCAGCATTTT
CATSRGFVRTGTYSNQPQHF
>TRBV5-1|TRBJ2-7|TRBD2|.
TGCGCCAGCAGCTCCGGACTAGCGGGAGGCCCTGGCGAGCAGTACTTC
CASSSGLAGGPGEQYF
>TRBV7-9|TRBJ2-3|TRBD2|once
TGTGCCAGCACAGCGGGGGGGCCCCTTAGGGCAGATACGCAGTATTTT
CASTAGGPLRADTQYF
>TRBV9|TRBJ2-6|.|.
TGTGCCAGCAGCGTAGGGGAGGCTGGGGCCAACGTCCTGACTTTC
CASSVGEAGANVLTF
>TRBV9|TRBJ2-5|.|few
TGTGCCAGCAGCGTAGGGGGGGGACAGATGTACCAAGAGACCCAGTACTTC
CASSVGGGQMYQETQYF
>TRBV7-2|TRBJ2-7|TRBD2|.
TGTGCCAGCAGCTTAGTAGCGGGCCCCTACGAGCAGTACTTC
CASSLVAGPYEQYF
>TRBV21-1|TRBJ1-1|.|.
TGTGCCAGCAGCACCCGGGACCGAAATCCTCCTGAAGCTTTCTTT
CASSTRDRNPPEAFF
>TRBV4-1|TRBJ1-6|TRBD1|.
TGCGCCAGCAGCCGGGACAGCTATAATTCACCCCTCCACTTT
CASSRDSYNSPLHF
>TRBV5-1|TRBJ2-5|.|.
TGCGCCAGCAGCACCACCAGGGGGAGGATGGAGACCCAGTACTTC
CASSTTRGRMETQYF
>TRBV5-4|TRBJ1-6|TRBD1|.
TGTGCCAGCAGCCTCGGACAGGGGGAGGCACCCCTCCACTTT
CASSLGQGEAPLHF
>TRBV30|TRBJ2-5|TRBD1|.
TGTGCCTGGAGTGGACAGGGGCTGGGGGAGACCCAGTACTTC
CAWSGQGLGETQYF
>TRBV28|TRBJ1-1|.|.
TGTGCCAGCAGTGCCCTTAAGAGGTCAGGGATGAACACTGAAGCTTTCTTT
CASSALKRSGMNTEAFF
>TRBV2|TRBJ2-2|.|.
TGTGCCAGCAGGCAGGGAGATACCGGGGAGCTGTTTTTT
CASRQGDTGELFF
>TRBV25-1|TRBJ2-5|TRBD1|.
TGTGCCAGCAGTGAAAGGGGGACAGGGGCCGCAGAGACCCAGTACTTC
CASSERGTGAAETQYF
>TRBV7-6|TRBJ2-3|TRBD2|.
TGTGCCAGCAGCTTAGGGGGCGGGGGAGTCACAGATACGCAGTATTTT
CASSLGGGGVTDTQYF
>TRBV21-1|TRBJ1-5|.|.
TGTGCCAGCAGCCAAAAGGGAGACAGGGACATATGCAATCAGCCCCAGCATTTT
CASSQKGDRDICNQPQHF
>TRBV6-5|TRBJ2-7|.|.
TGTGCCAGCAGTTACCACGGCCCGGGCTACGAGCAGTACTTC
CASSYHGPGYEQYF
>TRBV7-2|TRBJ2-6|.|.
TGTGCCAGCTGGGTCTCTGGGGCCAACGTCCTGACTTTC
CASWVSGANVLTF
>TRBV2|TRBJ2-7|TRBD1|.
TGTGCCAGCAGTGGGGGACAGGGTTCGTACGAGCAGTACTTC
CASSGGQGSYEQYF
>TRBV5-1|TRBJ1-6|.|.
TGCGCCAGCAGCTACGGACAGTCCGATTCACCCCTCCACTTT
CASSYGQSDSPLHF
>TRBV28|TRBJ1-5|.|.
TGTGCCAGCAGTACAGGGTCTGGCAATCAGCCCCAGCATTTT
CASSTGSGNQPQHF
>TRBV28|TRBJ2-7|.|.
TGTGCCAGCAGTTTAGGGGCAGGCCACTACGAGCAGTACTTC
CASSLGAGHYEQYF
>TRBV7-6|TRBJ1-4|.|.
TGTGCCAGCAGCTTAACTTCAGGGGACCTTAATGAAAAACTGTTTTTT
CASSLTSGDLNEKLFF
>TRBV19|TRBJ2-6|.|.
TGTGCCAGTAGTATATCAATCGGGAGCTCTGGGGCCAACGTCCTGACTTTC
CASSISIGSSGANVLTF
>TRBV5-5|TRBJ1-3|TRBD1|.
TGTGCCAGCAGCTCTCTGTTCCGGGACAGGGTAACTGGAAACACCATATATTTT
CASSSLFRDRVTGNTIYF
>TRBV4-1|TRBJ2-1|.|few
TGCGCCAGCAGCCATCCCGGGACTGGATACAATGAGCAGTTCTTC
CASSHPGTGYNEQFF
>TRBV5-6|TRBJ2-3|.|.
TGTGCCAGCAGCTTGGGACTCGGGAGCACAGATACGCAGTATTTT
CASSLGLGSTDTQYF
>TRBV6-6|TRBJ2-7|.|few
TGTGCCAGCAGTTACCTCCAAACTCCAGGCGAGCAGTACTTC
CASSYLQTPGEQYF
>TRBV7-2|TRBJ2-3|TRBD2|once
TGTGCCAGCAGCTTGAGCGGGGGAAACACAGATACGCAGTATTTT
CASSLSGGNTDTQYF
>TRBV11-2|TRBJ2-1|.|.
TGTGCCAGCAGCTTACCCCAGATAAATGAGCAGTTCTTC
CASSLPQINEQFF
>TRBV28|TRBJ2-1|TRBD2|few
TGTGCCAGCAGCCCCACTAGCGGGAGGCCAAGCTCCTACAATGAGCAGTTCTTC
CASSPTSGRPSSYNEQFF
>TRBV7-9|TRBJ2-3|TRBD1|.
TGTGCCAGCAGCTTGCCCAGGGGACAGGGCAACACAGATACGCAGTATTTT
CASSLPRGQGNTDTQYF
>TRBV2|TRBJ2-5|TRBD2|.
TGTGCCAGCAGTGTAGATCTTCTAGCGGGGGAGACCCAGTACTTC
CASSVDLLAGETQYF